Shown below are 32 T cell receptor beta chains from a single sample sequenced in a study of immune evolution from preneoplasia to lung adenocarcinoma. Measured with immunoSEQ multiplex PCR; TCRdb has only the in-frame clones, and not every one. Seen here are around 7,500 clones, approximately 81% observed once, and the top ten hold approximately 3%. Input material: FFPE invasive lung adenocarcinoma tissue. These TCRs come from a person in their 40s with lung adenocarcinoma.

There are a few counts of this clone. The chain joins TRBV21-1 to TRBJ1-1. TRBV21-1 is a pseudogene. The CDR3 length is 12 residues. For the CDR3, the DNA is TGTGCCAGCAGCAAAAGGAACACTGAAGCTTTCTTT. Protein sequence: CASSKRNTEAFF.

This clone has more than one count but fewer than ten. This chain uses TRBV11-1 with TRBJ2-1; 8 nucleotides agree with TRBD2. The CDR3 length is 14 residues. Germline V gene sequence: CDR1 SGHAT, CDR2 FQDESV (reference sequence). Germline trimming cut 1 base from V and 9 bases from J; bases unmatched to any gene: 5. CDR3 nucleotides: TGTGCCAGCAGCTTAGGGCGGGAGGTGGTTGAGCAGTTCTTC. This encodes CASSLGREVVEQFF.

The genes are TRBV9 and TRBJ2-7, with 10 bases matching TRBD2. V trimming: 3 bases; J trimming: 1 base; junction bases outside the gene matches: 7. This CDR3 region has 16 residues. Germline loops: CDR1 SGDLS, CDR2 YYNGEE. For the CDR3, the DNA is TGTGCCAGCAGCGCCCTAGCGGGAGCCGATTCCTACGAGCAGTACTTC. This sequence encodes CASSALAGADSYEQYF.

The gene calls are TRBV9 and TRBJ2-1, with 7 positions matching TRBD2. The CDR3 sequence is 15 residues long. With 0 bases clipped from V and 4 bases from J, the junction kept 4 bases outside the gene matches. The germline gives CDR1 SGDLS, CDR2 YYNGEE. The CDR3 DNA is TGTGCCAGCAGCGTAGACGGGGGAGGGTACAATGAGCAGTTCTTC. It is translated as CASSVDGGGYNEQFF.

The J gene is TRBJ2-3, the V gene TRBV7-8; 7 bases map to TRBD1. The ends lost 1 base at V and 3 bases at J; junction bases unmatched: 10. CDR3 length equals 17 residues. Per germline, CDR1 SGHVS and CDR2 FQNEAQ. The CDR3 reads CASSLGLKGASTDTQYF. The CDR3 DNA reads TGTGCCAGCAGCTTAGGACTAAAGGGGGCATCGACAGATACGCAGTATTTT.

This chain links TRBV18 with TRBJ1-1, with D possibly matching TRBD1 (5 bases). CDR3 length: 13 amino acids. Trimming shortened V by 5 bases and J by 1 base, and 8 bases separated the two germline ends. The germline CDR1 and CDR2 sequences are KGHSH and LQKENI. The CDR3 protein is CASSSGQNTEAFF. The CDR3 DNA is TGTGCCAGCTCATCCGGACAGAACACTGAAGCTTTCTTT.

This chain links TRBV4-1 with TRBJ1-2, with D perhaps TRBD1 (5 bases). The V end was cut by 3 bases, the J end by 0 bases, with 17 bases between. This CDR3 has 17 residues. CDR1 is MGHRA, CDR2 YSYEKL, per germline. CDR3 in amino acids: CASSQPPGASTNYGYTF. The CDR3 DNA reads TGCGCCAGCAGCCAGCCCCCCGGGGCCAGTACTAACTATGGCTACACCTTC.

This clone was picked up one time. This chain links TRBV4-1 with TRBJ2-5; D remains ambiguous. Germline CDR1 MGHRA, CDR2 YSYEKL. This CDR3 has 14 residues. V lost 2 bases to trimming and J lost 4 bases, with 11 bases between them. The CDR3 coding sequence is TGCGCCAGCAGCCAACGCGACGGCCTAGAGACCCAGTACTTC. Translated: CASSQRDGLETQYF.

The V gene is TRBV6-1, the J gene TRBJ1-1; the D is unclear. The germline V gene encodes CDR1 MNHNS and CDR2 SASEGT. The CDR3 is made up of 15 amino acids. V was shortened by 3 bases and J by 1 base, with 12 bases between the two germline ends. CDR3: CASSDNSRGNTEAFF. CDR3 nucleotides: TGTGCCAGCAGTGACAATTCCCGGGGGAACACTGAAGCTTTCTTT.

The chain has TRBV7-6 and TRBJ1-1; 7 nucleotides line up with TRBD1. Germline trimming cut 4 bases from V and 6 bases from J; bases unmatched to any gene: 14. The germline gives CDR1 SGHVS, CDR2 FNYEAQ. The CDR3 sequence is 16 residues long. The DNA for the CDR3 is TGTGCCAGCAGCTATTTCCCGGGACAGAAAAGGTCTGAAGCTTTCTTT. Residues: CASSYFPGQKRSEAFF.

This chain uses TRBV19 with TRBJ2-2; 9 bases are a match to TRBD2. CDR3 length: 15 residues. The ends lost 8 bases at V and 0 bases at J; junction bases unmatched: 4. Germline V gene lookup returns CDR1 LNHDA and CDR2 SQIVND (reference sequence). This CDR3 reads CASYSGRPNTGELFF. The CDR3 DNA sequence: TGTGCCAGTTATAGCGGGAGACCGAACACCGGGGAGCTGTTTTTT.

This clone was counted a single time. The CDR3: CAGVQGGRTYEQYF. CDR3 nucleotides: TGTGCCGGGGTCCAGGGGGGGCGAACCTACGAGCAGTACTTC. V usage is TRBV27 and J usage is TRBJ2-7; D could derive from TRBD1 or TRBD2 (7 bases each). Germline CDR1 is MNHEY and CDR2 is SMNVEV (reference sequence). The CDR3 contains 14 residues. Trimming shortened V by 11 bases and J by 2 bases, and 19 bases separated the two germline ends.

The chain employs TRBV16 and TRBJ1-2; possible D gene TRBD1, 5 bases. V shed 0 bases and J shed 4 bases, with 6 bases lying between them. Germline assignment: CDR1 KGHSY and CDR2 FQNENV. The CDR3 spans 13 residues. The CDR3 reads CASSQSGTYGYTF. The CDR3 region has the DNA TGTGCCAGCAGCCAATCAGGGACCTATGGCTACACCTTC.

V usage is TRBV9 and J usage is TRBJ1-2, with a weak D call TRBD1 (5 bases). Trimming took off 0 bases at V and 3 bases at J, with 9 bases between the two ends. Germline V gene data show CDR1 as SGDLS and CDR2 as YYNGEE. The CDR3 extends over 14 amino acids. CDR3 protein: CASSVGDGHYGYTF. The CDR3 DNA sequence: TGTGCCAGCAGCGTAGGGGACGGTCACTATGGCTACACCTTC.

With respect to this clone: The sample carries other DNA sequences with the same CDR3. The CDR3, as DNA: TGCGCCAGCAGACCCGGGACACAAACTAGCACAGATACGCAGTATTTT. This sequence encodes CASRPGTQTSTDTQYF. The chain employs TRBV5-1 and TRBJ2-3; D is perhaps TRBD1 (6 bases). V lost 5 bases and J lost 0, with 16 bases in between. Germline CDR1 SGHRS, CDR2 YFSETQ. The CDR3 length is 16 residues.

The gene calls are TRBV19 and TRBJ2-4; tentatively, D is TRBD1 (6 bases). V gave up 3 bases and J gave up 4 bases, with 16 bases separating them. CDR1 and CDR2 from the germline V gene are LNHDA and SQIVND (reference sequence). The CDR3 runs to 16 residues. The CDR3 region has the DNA TGTGCCAGTAGTATGAAGGTTAGGACAGAAAAAAACATTCAGTACTTC. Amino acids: CASSMKVRTEKNIQYF.

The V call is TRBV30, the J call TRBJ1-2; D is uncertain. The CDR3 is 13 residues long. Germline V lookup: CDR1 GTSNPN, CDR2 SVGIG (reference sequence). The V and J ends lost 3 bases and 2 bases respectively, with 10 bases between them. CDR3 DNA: TGTGCCTGGAGATTAGGCGGAAACTATGGCTACACCTTC. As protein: CAWRLGGNYGYTF.

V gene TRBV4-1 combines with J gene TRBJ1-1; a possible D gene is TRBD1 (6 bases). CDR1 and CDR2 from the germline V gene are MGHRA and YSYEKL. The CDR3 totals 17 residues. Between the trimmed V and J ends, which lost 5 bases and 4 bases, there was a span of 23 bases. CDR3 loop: CASSYALTGGMSTEAFF. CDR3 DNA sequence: TGCGCCAGCAGCTACGCCCTGACAGGTGGGATGAGCACTGAAGCTTTCTTT.

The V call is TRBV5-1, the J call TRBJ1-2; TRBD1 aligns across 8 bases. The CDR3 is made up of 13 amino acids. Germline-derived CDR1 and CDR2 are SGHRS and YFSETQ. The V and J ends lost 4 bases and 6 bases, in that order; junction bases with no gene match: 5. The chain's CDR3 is CASSVQGGDGYTF. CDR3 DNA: TGCGCCAGCAGCGTACAGGGGGGCGATGGCTACACCTTC.

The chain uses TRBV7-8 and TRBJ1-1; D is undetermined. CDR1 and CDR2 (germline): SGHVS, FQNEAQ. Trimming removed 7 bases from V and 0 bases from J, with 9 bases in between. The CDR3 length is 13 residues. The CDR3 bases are TGTGCCAGCAAAAAGGGATTGAACACTGAAGCTTTCTTT. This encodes CASKKGLNTEAFF.

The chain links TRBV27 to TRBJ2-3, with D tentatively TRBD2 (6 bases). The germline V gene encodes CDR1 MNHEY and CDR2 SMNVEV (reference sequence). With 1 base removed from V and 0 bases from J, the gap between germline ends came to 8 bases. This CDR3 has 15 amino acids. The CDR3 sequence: CASSLYGGSTDTQYF. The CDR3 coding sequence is TGTGCCAGCAGTTTATACGGGGGTAGCACAGATACGCAGTATTTT.

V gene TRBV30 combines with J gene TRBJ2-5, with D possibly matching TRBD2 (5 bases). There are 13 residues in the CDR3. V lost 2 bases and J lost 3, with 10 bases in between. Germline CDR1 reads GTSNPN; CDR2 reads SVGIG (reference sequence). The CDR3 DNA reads TGTGCCTGGAGTAGCTCTAGCAAAGAGACCCAGTACTTC. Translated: CAWSSSSKETQYF.

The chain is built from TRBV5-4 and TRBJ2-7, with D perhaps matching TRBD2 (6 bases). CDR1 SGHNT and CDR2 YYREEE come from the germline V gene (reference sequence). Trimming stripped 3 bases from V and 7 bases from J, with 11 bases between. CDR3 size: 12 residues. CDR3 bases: TGTGCCAGCAGCTGGGACTCGTGGGAGCAGTACTTC. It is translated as CASSWDSWEQYF.

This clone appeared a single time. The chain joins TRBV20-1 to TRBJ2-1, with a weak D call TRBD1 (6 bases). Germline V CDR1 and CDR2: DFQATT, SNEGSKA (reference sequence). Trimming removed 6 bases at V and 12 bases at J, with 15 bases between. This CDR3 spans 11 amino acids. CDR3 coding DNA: TGCAGTGCGGGCCAGGACAGTTCGCAGTTCTTC. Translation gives CSAGQDSSQFF.

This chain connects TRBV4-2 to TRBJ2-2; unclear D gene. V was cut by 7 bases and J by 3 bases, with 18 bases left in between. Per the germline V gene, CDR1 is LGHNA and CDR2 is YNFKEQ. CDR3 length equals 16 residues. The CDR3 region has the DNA TGTGCCAGCACCCATGGTGCCCAAGAGTACACCGGGGAGCTGTTTTTT. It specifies CASTHGAQEYTGELFF.

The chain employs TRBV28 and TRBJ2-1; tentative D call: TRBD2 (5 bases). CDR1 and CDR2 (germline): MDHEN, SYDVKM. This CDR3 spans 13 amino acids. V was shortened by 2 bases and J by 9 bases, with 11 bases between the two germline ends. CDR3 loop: CASSLALASEQFF. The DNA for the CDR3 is TGTGCCAGCAGTTTAGCGTTAGCGAGTGAGCAGTTCTTC.

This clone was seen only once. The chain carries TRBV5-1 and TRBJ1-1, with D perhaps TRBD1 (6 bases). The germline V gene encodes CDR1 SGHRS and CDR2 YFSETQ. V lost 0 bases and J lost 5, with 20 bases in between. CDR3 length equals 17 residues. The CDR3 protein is CASSLVGGGYAGTEAFF. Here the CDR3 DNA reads TGCGCCAGCAGCTTGGTTGGTGGGGGCTACGCGGGGACTGAAGCTTTCTTT.

The CDR3 loop reads CASSEGALYNEQFF. The CDR3 region has the DNA TGTGCCAGCAGCGAGGGGGCCCTCTACAATGAGCAGTTCTTC. The rearrangement links TRBV28 to TRBJ2-1; 7 bases agree with TRBD1. The trim removed 6 bases at V and 3 bases at J, leaving 5 bases unmatched. The CDR3 runs to 14 residues. The germline V gene encodes CDR1 MDHEN and CDR2 SYDVKM.

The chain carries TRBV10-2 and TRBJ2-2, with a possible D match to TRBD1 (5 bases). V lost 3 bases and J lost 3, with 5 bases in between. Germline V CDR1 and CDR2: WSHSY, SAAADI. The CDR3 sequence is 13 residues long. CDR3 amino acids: CASSDRDTGELFF. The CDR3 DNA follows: TGCGCCAGCAGTGACAGGGACACCGGGGAGCTGTTTTTT.

The CDR3 bases are TGTGCCAGCAGTGAGAAGGAGGAAGGCACAGATACGCAGTATTTT. As protein: CASSEKEEGTDTQYF. The chain couples TRBV6-1 to TRBJ2-3; the D gene is possibly TRBD2 (5 bases). This CDR3 contains 15 residues. V was cut by 3 bases and J by 1 base, with 11 bases left in between. Germline V gene lookup returns CDR1 MNHNS and CDR2 SASEGT.

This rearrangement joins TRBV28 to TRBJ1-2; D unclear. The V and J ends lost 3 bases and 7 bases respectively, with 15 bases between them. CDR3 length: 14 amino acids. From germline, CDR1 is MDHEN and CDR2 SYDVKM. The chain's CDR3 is CASSLIAQTRGYTF. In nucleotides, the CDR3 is TGTGCCAGCAGTTTGATTGCACAGACCCGTGGCTACACCTTC.

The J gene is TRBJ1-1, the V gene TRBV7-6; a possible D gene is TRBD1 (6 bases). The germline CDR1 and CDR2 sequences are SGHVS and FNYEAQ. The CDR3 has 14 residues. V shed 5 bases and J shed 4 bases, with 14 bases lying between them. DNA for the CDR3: TGTGCCAGCAGCGGCCAGACAGGTACCACTGAAGCTTTCTTT. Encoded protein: CASSGQTGTTEAFF.